One and the same sample provided the 14 T cell receptor beta chains below, sequenced in a study of blood T cell repertoires in COVID-19. Data came from immunoSEQ multiplex PCR; TCRdb stores just in-frame clones and leaves some out. Of approximately 45,000 clones listed, around 85% were seen once; the top ten hold 11% to 15%. The sample taken for sequencing was peripheral blood. Every receptor here comes from a human donor in a cohort sampled during active COVID-19.

The V call is TRBV2, the J call TRBJ2-5, with 9 positions matching TRBD2. Trimming cost V 5 bases and J 5 bases; bases outside gene matches: 9. This CDR3 spans 15 amino acids. Germline-derived CDR1 and CDR2 are SNHLY and FYNNEI. CDR3 nucleotides: TGTGCCAGCAGTAAGGAAGCGGGGGGTGGGGAGACCCAGTACTTC. This codes for CASSKEAGGGETQYF.

This chain uses TRBV25-1 with TRBJ2-1; 7 bases are shared with TRBD1. The V gene end was trimmed by 8 bases and the J gene end by 2 bases; junction bases not matched to a gene: 6. Per germline, CDR1 MGHDK and CDR2 SYGVNS. The CDR3 totals 14 residues. The CDR3 DNA reads TGTGCCAGCGCTAACAGGGGCACCTACAATGAGCAGTTCTTC. Translating it yields CASANRGTYNEQFF. The variable domain in full, completed from reference TRBV25-1 and TRBJ2-1, reads EADIYQTPRYLVIGTGKKITLECSQTMGHDKMYWYQQDPGMELHLIHYSYGVNSTEKGDLSSESTVSRIRTEHFPLTLESARPSHTSQYLCASANRGTYNEQFFGPGTRLTVL.

This clone was picked up one time. The J gene is TRBJ2-4, the V gene TRBV5-1; 7 bases line up with TRBD1. Looked up from germline, CDR1 is SGHRS and CDR2 is YFSETQ. The J segment lost 6 bases and the V segment lost 0 bases, leaving 12 bases of the junction unmatched. This CDR3 comprises 17 residues. In DNA form, the CDR3 reads TGCGCCAGCAGCTTGGGACCAGGGGGTACTGCCGGAAACATTCAGTACTTC. Its translation is CASSLGPGGTAGNIQYF.

The chain employs TRBV7-3 and TRBJ2-3; 12 bases agree with TRBD2. The germline V gene encodes CDR1 SGHTA and CDR2 FQGTGA. The CDR3 is 16 amino acids. J lost 2 bases, V lost 5 bases, and 5 bases had no gene match. The chain's CDR3 is CASSLGLAGFTDTQYF. The CDR3 DNA sequence: TGTGCCAGCAGCCTCGGACTAGCGGGGTTCACAGATACGCAGTATTTT.

The V gene is TRBV15, the J gene TRBJ2-1, with 7 nucleotides matching TRBD2. Trimming cost V 2 bases and J 2 bases; bases outside gene matches: 6. The CDR3 spans 16 residues. CDR1 and CDR2 from the germline V gene are LNHNV and YYDKDF (reference sequence). CDR3 sequence: CATSRLPSGTYNEQFF. CDR3 sequence (DNA): TGTGCCACCAGCAGATTACCAAGCGGGACCTACAATGAGCAGTTCTTC.

The rearrangement links TRBV7-6 to TRBJ2-1; TRBD1 matches at 7 bases. Germline assignment: CDR1 SGHVS and CDR2 FNYEAQ. With 4 bases clipped from V and 7 bases from J, the junction kept 1 base outside the gene matches. The CDR3 runs to 12 residues. The CDR3 bases are TGTGCCAGCAGCTCGACAGGGAATGAGCAGTTCTTC. Protein product: CASSSTGNEQFF.

The V gene is TRBV3-1 (or the pseudogene TRBV3-2), the J gene TRBJ2-7; D remains ambiguous. The germline V gene has CDR1 LGHDT and CDR2 YNNKEL (reference sequence). This CDR3 has 12 amino acids. V lost 1 base, J lost 4 bases, and 5 bases lay in between. The CDR3, as DNA: TGTGCCAGCAGCCAAGCGGGTTACGAGCAGTACTTC. It codes for CASSQAGYEQYF.

In this sample, this clone turned up once. The genes are TRBV10-3 and TRBJ1-2, with D tentatively TRBD1 (5 bases). The V end was cut by 6 bases, the J end by 7 bases, with 15 bases between. Germline CDR1 ENHRY, CDR2 SYGVKD. The CDR3 contains 13 residues. CDR3 region: CAIRDTPTSGYTF. DNA for the CDR3: TGTGCCATCAGGGACACCCCAACGTCTGGCTACACCTTC.

In its sample, this clone was seen once. The genes are TRBV28 and TRBJ2-1; maybe TRBD1 (6 bases). Trimming stripped 6 bases from V and 9 bases from J, with 12 bases between. In germline, CDR1 is MDHEN, CDR2 SYDVKM. The length of the CDR3 is 12 residues. The CDR3 sequence is CASRSPGVEQFF. CDR3 in DNA: TGTGCCAGCAGATCCCCAGGGGTTGAGCAGTTCTTC.

The chain uses TRBV29-1 and TRBJ1-1; possibly TRBD1 for D (5 bases). Germline-derived CDR1 and CDR2 are SQVTM and ANQGSEA. The CDR3 length is 14 residues. The germline V and J ends were trimmed by 5 bases and 7 bases, with 20 bases remaining between them. The DNA for the CDR3 is TGCAGCGTTCACTTCGGCGCAGGGCAAGTTGAAGCTTTCTTT. As protein: CSVHFGAGQVEAFF.

The chain recombines TRBV4-1 with TRBJ2-2, with 9 bases identical to TRBD2. V lost 2 bases to trimming and J lost 6 bases; unmatched junction nucleotides: 7. Germline assignment: CDR1 MGHRA and CDR2 YSYEKL. The CDR3 sequence is 16 residues long. The CDR3 is CASSQTERGVAGELFF. CDR3 sequence (DNA): TGCGCCAGCAGCCAAACTGAGCGGGGGGTCGCCGGGGAGCTGTTTTTT.

J is TRBJ2-7 and V is TRBV5-5; 9 nucleotides align to TRBD1. Germline loops: CDR1 SGHKS, CDR2 YYEKEE (reference sequence). The CDR3 runs 16 residues. V lost 3 bases, J lost 6 bases, and 13 bases stayed unmatched. CDR3 nucleotide sequence: TGTGCCAGCAGCTCTCTCACCGGGACAGGGTCCCGCGAGCAGTACTTC. This gives the protein CASSSLTGTGSREQYF.

V gene TRBV19 combines with J gene TRBJ2-6; D remains unclear. Per the germline V gene, CDR1 is LNHDA and CDR2 is SQIVND (reference sequence). V was shortened by 3 bases and J by 0 bases, with 3 bases between the two germline ends. This CDR3 comprises 14 residues. The CDR3 DNA sequence: TGTGCCAGTAGTATCCTCTCTGGGGCCAACGTCCTGACTTTC. Protein product: CASSILSGANVLTF.

The rearrangement joins TRBV5-1 to TRBJ2-2; 10 bases line up with TRBD1. Germline loops: CDR1 SGHRS, CDR2 YFSETQ. The CDR3 consists of 14 residues. Unmatched junction bases numbered 1, after V lost 3 bases and J lost 5 bases. This chain's CDR3 is CASSWGQGTGELFF. The CDR3 nucleotides read TGCGCCAGCAGCTGGGGACAGGGGACCGGGGAGCTGTTTTTT.